This T cell receptor (beta chain) is from a study of CD8+ T cells in alopecia areata. Study details: Each of the treated patients was given oral tofacitinib, 5 to 10 mg twice daily, for moderate-to-severe alopecia areata.

Concerning this clone: As yet, its antigen is unknown.

cDNA serving as the sequencing template came from extracted, reverse transcribed RNA. The table came from immunoSEQ multiplex PCR; TCRdb's copy has only in-frame clones and leaves some out. The sample yields 200,000 to 250,000 clones, roughly 64% seen once. Overall study results and limits: Affected lesional scalp, above all in alopecia totalis/universalis, was more clonal than normal scalp.

The CDR3 runs to 13 residues. Per germline, CDR1 MNHEY and CDR2 SMNVEV (reference sequence). Trimming stripped 5 bases from V and 4 bases from J, with 11 bases between. Indicated treatment: oral pan-JAK inhibitor, 5-10 mg twice daily. Alopecia areata patients provided lesional scalp punch biopsies and peripheral blood, both collected for the study. CD4+ and CD8+ T cells were sorted from PBMCs stained for CD3, CD4 and CD8. This receptor was obtained from a human donor with alopecia areata. The material sequenced was CD4+ T cells sorted from blood, taken at week 4, from a patient treated with tofacitinib. This chain uses TRBV27 with TRBJ2-5; no reliable D call. The CDR3 nucleotides read TGTGCCAGCAGTCCCCTCCACGGAGAGACCCAGTACTTC. It specifies CASSPLHGETQYF.